Below, 8 T cell receptor beta chains from the same sample are listed, as sequenced in a study of shared clonotypes between healthy human individuals. The table came from immunoSEQ multiplex PCR; TCRdb's copy has only in-frame clones and leaves some out. The sample carries 2,500,000 or so clones, over 85% recorded once. Sequences were obtained from naive CD4+ T cells sorted from blood. The subset is: CD45RA+ positively selected. The receptors derive from a man aged 18 to 29 in good health.

V gene TRBV7-2 combines with J gene TRBJ2-7; D unresolved. The CDR3 length is 12 residues. V lost 1 base and J 6 bases, leaving 7 bases between the germline ends. CDR1 and CDR2 (germline): SGHTA, FQGNSA. DNA for the CDR3: TGTGCCAGCAGCTTAGGAGGTTCCGAGCAGTACTTC. This sequence encodes CASSLGGSEQYF.

This clone showed up just a few times. This chain connects TRBV28 to TRBJ1-2; D gene unclear. CDR1 and CDR2 (germline): MDHEN, SYDVKM. V lost 6 bases and J lost 8, with 13 bases in between. There are 12 residues in the CDR3. CDR3: CASSRGVGGYTF. The CDR3 coding sequence is TGTGCCAGCAGCCGTGGGGTAGGCGGCTACACCTTC.

This chain connects TRBV9 to TRBJ2-2; D is ambiguous. Deletions cut 0 bases from V and 7 bases from J, with 13 bases between. The CDR3 has 15 residues. Germline V lookup: CDR1 SGDLS, CDR2 YYNGEE. CDR3 DNA: TGTGCCAGCAGCGTAGGCGGCGGCCCAGTCGGGGAGCTGTTTTTT. Its translation is CASSVGGGPVGELFF. Filled out from reference TRBV9 and TRBJ2-2, the complete variable domain reads DSGVTQTPKHLITATGQRVTLRCSPRSGDLSVYWYQQSLDQGLQFLIQYYNGEERAKGNILERFSAQQFPDLHSELNLSSLELGDSALYFCASSVGGGPVGELFFGEGSRLTVL.

J is TRBJ2-3 and V is TRBV5-4; TRBD2 matches 8 bases. J lost 1 base, V lost 4 bases, and 8 bases had no gene match. The CDR3 contains 16 residues. The germline CDR1 and CDR2 sequences are SGHNT and YYREEE (reference sequence). The CDR3 DNA is TGTGCCAGCAGCATAGGACTAGCTTCGGGCACAGATACGCAGTATTTT. Its protein is CASSIGLASGTDTQYF.

V is TRBV4-1 and J is TRBJ2-5; 9 nucleotides agree with TRBD2. The length of the CDR3 is 15 residues. CDR1 is MGHRA, CDR2 YSYEKL, per germline. The V and J ends lost 0 bases and 4 bases, in that order; junction bases with no gene match: 3. As DNA, the CDR3 is TGCGCCAGCAGCCAAGATGCTAGCGGGGCAGAGACCCAGTACTTC. Protein: CASSQDASGAETQYF.

CDR3 residues: CASSPRGMGFGNQPQHF. The CDR3 region has the DNA TGTGCCAGCTCACCCCGAGGAATGGGATTCGGCAATCAGCCCCAGCATTTT. The chain has TRBV18 and TRBJ1-5; D uncertain. With 3 bases removed from V and 2 bases from J, the gap between germline ends came to 17 bases. This CDR3 is built from 17 residues. Germline CDR1 is KGHSH and CDR2 is LQKENI. Combining the CDR3 with reference TRBV18 and TRBJ1-5 gives the whole variable domain NAGVMQNPRHLVRRRGQEARLRCSPMKGHSHVYWYRQLPEEGLKFMVYLQKENIIDESGMPKERFSAEFPKEGPSILRIQQVVRGDSAAYFCASSPRGMGFGNQPQHFGDGTRLSIL.

This clone has a handful of counts. This chain connects TRBV27 to TRBJ2-4; possible D gene TRBD1, 5 bases. V lost 5 bases and J lost 0, with 8 bases in between. CDR3 length: 14 residues. Germline V lookup: CDR1 MNHEY, CDR2 SMNVEV (reference sequence). The CDR3 region is CASSRDRAKNIQYF. The CDR3 nucleotides are TGTGCCAGCAGTAGAGACAGAGCCAAAAACATTCAGTACTTC.

The chain recombines TRBV15 with TRBJ2-7, with 9 bases aligning to TRBD2. From germline, CDR1 is LNHNV and CDR2 YYDKDF (reference sequence). J gave up 5 bases and V 0 bases, and 8 bases lay outside the gene matches. The CDR3 has 16 residues. Here the CDR3 DNA reads TGTGCCACCAGCAGAGATCGGGTTAGCGGGGGTGACGAGCAGTACTTC. Translation gives CATSRDRVSGGDEQYF. Supplemented by reference TRBV15 and TRBJ2-7, the full variable domain reads DAMVIQNPRYQVTQFGKPVTLSCSQTLNHNVMYWYQQKSSQAPKLLFHYYDKDFNNEADTPDNFQSRRPNTSFCFLDIRSPGLGDTAMYLCATSRDRVSGGDEQYFGPGTRLTVT.